The 7 T cell receptor beta chains listed next were all sequenced from one sample in a study of cytomegalovirus exposure and HLA in healthy donors. The PCR had 60 Vbeta and 13 Jbeta primers. TCRdb's copy holds only in-frame clones and misses some; the assay was immunoSEQ multiplex PCR. The table shows 170,000 or so clones, with 78% occurring only once. Sequenced material: PBMCs. All receptors derive from a woman aged 45-60 years in good health and CMV-seropositive.

The V and J genes are TRBV7-9 and TRBJ2-3, with a tentative D call TRBD2 (6 bases). V was trimmed by 4 bases and J by 2 bases, leaving 13 bases between them. Germline V gives CDR1 SEHNR, CDR2 FQNEAQ (reference sequence). This CDR3 has 15 amino acids. The chain's CDR3 is CASSSAGRDTDTQYF. The CDR3 DNA follows: TGTGCCAGCAGCTCCGCGGGGCGCGACACAGATACGCAGTATTTT.

This clone showed up just a few times. The V gene is TRBV6-5, the J gene TRBJ2-7; a weak D match, TRBD2 (5 bases). The CDR3 loop spans 15 amino acids. Trimming took 0 bases from V and 6 from J, leaving 15 bases between them. In germline, CDR1 is MNHEY, CDR2 SVGAGI. CDR3 in amino acids: CASSYSMAGGSEQYF. The CDR3 region has the DNA TGTGCCAGCAGTTACTCGATGGCCGGAGGAAGCGAGCAGTACTTC.

This clone occurred a few times. This sequence joins TRBV15 and TRBJ2-6, with a weak D call TRBD2 (6 bases). The CDR3 has 17 residues. Germline assignment: CDR1 LNHNV and CDR2 YYDKDF (reference sequence). Between the trimmed V and J ends, which lost 0 bases and 0 bases, there was a span of 9 bases. The CDR3 spells CATSREEGTSGANVLTF. The CDR3 DNA reads as TGTGCCACCAGCAGAGAGGAGGGGACCTCTGGGGCCAACGTCCTGACTTTC.

This rearrangement joins TRBV28 to TRBJ1-2; 8 positions agree with TRBD1. The CDR3 spans 13 residues. The germline gives CDR1 MDHEN, CDR2 SYDVKM. Losses at the gene ends were 10 bases for V and 6 bases for J; bases not matched to a gene: 10. CDR3 sequence reads: CAIQGAPEDGYTF. Written as DNA, the CDR3 is TGTGCCATCCAGGGGGCGCCTGAGGATGGCTACACCTTC.

About this clone itself: The sample has other DNA sequences that encode this CDR3 too. The chain couples TRBV18 to TRBJ1-5, with 7 bases identical to TRBD1. The trim removed 2 bases at V and 2 bases at J, leaving 0 bases unmatched. Germline-derived CDR1 and CDR2 are KGHSH and LQKENI. The CDR3 length is 14 residues. CDR3 loop: CASSPTGGNQPQHF. The CDR3 DNA is TGTGCCAGCTCACCAACAGGGGGCAATCAGCCCCAGCATTTT.

The genes are TRBV7-2 and TRBJ1-4; no definite D call. V lost 3 bases and J 4 bases, leaving 9 bases between the germline ends. CDR1 and CDR2 from the germline V gene are SGHTA and FQGNSA. The CDR3 loop spans 14 amino acids. CDR3 protein: CASSFLTVNEKLFF. Written as DNA, the CDR3 is TGTGCCAGCAGCTTTCTAACAGTTAATGAAAAACTGTTTTTT. Using reference TRBV7-2 and TRBJ1-4 for the parts outside the CDR3, the full variable domain is GAGVSQSPSNKVTEKGKDVELRCDPISGHTALYWYRQSLGQGLEFLIYFQGNSAPDKSGLPSDRFSAERTGGSVSTLTIQRTQQEDSAVYLCASSFLTVNEKLFFGSGTQLSVL.

The V call is TRBV27, the J call TRBJ2-1; 9 bases map to TRBD2. With V trimmed by 5 bases and J by 2 bases, 7 bases remained unmatched. The CDR3 consists of 16 residues. From germline, CDR1 is MNHEY and CDR2 SMNVEV (reference sequence). The CDR3 nucleotides read TGTGCCAGCAGTCCCCATAGCGGGGGCGCCTACAATGAGCAGTTCTTC. Its translation: CASSPHSGGAYNEQFF.